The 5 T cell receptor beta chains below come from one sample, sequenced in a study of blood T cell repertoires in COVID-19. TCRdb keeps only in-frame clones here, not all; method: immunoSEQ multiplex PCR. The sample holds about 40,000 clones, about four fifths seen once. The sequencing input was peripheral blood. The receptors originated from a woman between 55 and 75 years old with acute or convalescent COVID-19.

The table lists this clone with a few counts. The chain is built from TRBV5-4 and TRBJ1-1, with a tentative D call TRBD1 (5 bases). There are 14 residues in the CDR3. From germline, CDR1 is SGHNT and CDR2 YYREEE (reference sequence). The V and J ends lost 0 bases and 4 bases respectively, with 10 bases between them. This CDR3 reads CASSLEGDFTEAFF. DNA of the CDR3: TGTGCCAGCAGCTTGGAAGGGGATTTCACTGAAGCTTTCTTT.

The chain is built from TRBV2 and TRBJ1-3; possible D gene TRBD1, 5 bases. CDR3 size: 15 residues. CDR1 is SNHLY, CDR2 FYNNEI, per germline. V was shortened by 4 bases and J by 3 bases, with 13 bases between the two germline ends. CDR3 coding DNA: TGTGCCAGCAGTGGTCAGGGAACCCGTGGAAACACCATATATTTT. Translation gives CASSGQGTRGNTIYF. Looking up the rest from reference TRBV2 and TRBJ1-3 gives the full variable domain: EPEVTQTPSHQVTQMGQEVILRCVPISNHLYFYWYRQILGQKVEFLVSFYNNEISEKSEIFDDQFSVERPDGSNFTLKIRSTKLEDSAMYFCASSGQGTRGNTIYFGEGSWLTVV.

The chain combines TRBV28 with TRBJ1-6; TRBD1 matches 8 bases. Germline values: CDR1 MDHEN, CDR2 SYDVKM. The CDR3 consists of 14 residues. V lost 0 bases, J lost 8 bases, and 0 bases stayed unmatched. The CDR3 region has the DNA TGTGCCAGCAGTTTATGGACAGGGGATTCACCCCTCCACTTT. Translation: CASSLWTGDSPLHF. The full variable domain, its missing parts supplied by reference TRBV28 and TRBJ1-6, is DVKVTQSSRYLVKRTGEKVFLECVQDMDHENMFWYRQDPGLGLRLIYFSYDVKMKEKGDIPEGYSVSREKKERFSLILESASTNQTSMYLCASSLWTGDSPLHFGNGTRLTVT.

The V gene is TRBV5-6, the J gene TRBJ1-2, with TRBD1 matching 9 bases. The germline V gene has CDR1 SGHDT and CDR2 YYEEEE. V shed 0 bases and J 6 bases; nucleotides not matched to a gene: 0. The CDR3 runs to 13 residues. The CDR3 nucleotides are TGTGCCAGCAGCTTGGACAGGGGGCATGGCTACACCTTC. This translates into CASSLDRGHGYTF.

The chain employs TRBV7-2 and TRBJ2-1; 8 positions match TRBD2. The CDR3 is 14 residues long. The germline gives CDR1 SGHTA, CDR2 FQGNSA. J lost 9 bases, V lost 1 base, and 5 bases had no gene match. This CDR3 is CASSLEAGVTEQFF. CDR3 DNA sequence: TGTGCCAGCAGCTTAGAAGCGGGGGTAACTGAGCAGTTCTTC.